The subject of this entry is one T cell receptor (beta chain). The target antigen is unknown. V lost 4 bases to trimming and J lost 6 bases; unmatched junction nucleotides: 6. Looked up from germline, CDR1 is SGDLS and CDR2 is YYNGEE. The CDR3 is made up of 13 amino acids. This sample was taken from a study of cytomegalovirus exposure and HLA in healthy donors. Both 60 Vbeta primers and 13 Jbeta primers went into the PCR. Assay used: immunoSEQ multiplex PCR; TCRdb lists only in-frame clones, some missing. This table has roughly 150,000 clones, 80% to 90% appearing once. Study-level points and caveats: Later work associated more than 15,000 TCR beta sequences with HLA alleles at 0.05 false discovery rate. Information on immune exposure was restricted to one variable (CMV serostatus).

Source material: PBMCs. The sequence came from a male donor in good health and CMV-seronegative. The J gene is TRBJ2-7, the V gene TRBV9; 8 nucleotides align to TRBD1. CDR3 protein: CASSPKTGAEQYF. CDR3 bases: TGTGCCAGCAGCCCCAAGACAGGGGCCGAGCAGTACTTC.